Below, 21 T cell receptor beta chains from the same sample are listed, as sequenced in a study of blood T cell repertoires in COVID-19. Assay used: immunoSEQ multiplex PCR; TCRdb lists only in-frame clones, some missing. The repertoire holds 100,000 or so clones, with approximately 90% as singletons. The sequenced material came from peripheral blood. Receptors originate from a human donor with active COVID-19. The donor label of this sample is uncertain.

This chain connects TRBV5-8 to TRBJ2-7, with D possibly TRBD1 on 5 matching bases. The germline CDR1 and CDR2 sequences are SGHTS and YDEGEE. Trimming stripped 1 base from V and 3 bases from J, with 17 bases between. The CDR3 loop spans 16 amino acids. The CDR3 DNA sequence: TGTGCCAGCAGCTTGCAACAGGCAACGCCCCTCTACGAGCAGTACTTC. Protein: CASSLQQATPLYEQYF.

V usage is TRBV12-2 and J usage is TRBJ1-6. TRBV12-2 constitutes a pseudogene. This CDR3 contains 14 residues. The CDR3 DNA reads TGTGCAAGTCGCTTATCGGGGGGAGTTTCACCCCTCCACTTT. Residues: CASRLSGGVSPLHF.

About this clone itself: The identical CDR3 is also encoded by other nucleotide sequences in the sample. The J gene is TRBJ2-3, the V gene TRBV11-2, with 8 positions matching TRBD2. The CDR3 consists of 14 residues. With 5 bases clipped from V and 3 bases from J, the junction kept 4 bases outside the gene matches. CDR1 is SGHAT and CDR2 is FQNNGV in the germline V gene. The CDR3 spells CASSPGLATDTQYF. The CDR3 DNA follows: TGTGCCAGCAGCCCCGGACTAGCAACAGATACGCAGTATTTT.

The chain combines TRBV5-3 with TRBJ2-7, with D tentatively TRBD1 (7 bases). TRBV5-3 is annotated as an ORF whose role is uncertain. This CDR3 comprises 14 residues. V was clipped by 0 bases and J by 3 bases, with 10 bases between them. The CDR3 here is CARSLAGGFYEQYF. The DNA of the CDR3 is TGTGCCAGAAGCTTGGCAGGGGGGTTCTACGAGCAGTACTTC.

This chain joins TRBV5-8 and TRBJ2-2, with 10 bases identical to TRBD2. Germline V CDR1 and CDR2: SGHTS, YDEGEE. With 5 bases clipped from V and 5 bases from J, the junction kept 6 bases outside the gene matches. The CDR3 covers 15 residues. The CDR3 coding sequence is TGTGCCAGCAGGCAGCGGGGGGGCCTAACCGGGGAGCTGTTTTTT. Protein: CASRQRGGLTGELFF.

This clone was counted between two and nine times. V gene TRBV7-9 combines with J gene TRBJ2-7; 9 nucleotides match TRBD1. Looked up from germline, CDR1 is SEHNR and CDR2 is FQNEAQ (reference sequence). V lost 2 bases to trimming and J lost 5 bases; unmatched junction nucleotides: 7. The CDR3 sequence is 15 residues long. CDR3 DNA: TGTGCCAGCAGCTTATCCCGGGACAGGGACGACGAGCAGTACTTC. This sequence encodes CASSLSRDRDDEQYF.

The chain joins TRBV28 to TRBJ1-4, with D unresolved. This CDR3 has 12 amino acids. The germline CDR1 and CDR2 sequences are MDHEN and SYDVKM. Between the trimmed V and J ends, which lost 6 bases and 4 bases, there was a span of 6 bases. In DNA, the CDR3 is TGTGCCAGCAGACTCTATAATGAAAAACTGTTTTTT. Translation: CASRLYNEKLFF.

CDR3 DNA: TGTGCCAGCTCACCAGAATCAGGGGCCCCCAATGAGCAGTTCTTC. Translating gives CASSPESGAPNEQFF. V and J are TRBV18 and TRBJ2-1; maybe TRBD1 (6 bases). Germline V lookup: CDR1 KGHSH, CDR2 LQKENI. Trimming removed 2 bases from V and 6 bases from J, with 14 bases in between. CDR3 length: 15 amino acids.

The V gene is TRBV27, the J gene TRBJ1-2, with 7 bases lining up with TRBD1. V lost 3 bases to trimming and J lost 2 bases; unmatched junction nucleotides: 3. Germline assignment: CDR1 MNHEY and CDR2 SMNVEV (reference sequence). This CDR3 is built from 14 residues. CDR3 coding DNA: TGTGCCAGCAGTTTGAGACAGGGCAACTATGGCTACACCTTC. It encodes CASSLRQGNYGYTF.

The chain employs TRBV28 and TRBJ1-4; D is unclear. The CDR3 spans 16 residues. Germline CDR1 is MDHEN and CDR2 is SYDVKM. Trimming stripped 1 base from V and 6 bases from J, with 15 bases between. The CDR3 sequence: CASSLSTRIRDEKLFF. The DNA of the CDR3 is TGTGCCAGCAGTTTATCAACCCGGATACGGGATGAAAAACTGTTTTTT. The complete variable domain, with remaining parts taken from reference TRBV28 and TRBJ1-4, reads DVKVTQSSRYLVKRTGEKVFLECVQDMDHENMFWYRQDPGLGLRLIYFSYDVKMKEKGDIPEGYSVSREKKERFSLILESASTNQTSMYLCASSLSTRIRDEKLFFGSGTQLSVL.

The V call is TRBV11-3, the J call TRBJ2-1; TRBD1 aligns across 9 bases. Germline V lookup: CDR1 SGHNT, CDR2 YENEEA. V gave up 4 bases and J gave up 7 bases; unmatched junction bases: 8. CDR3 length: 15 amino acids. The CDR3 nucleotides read TGTGCCAGCAGCTCACGACAGGGGGTGGTTAATGAGCAGTTCTTC. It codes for CASSSRQGVVNEQFF.

CDR3 amino acids: CASSEYKGGPEETQYF. The CDR3 region has the DNA TGTGCCAGCAGTGAATATAAAGGGGGACCCGAAGAGACCCAGTACTTC. The rearrangement joins TRBV25-1 to TRBJ2-5; a possible D gene is TRBD1 (6 bases). CDR3 size: 16 residues. Germline-derived CDR1 and CDR2 are MGHDK and SYGVNS. The V end lost 0 bases, the J end lost 3 bases, and 14 bases lay between the germline ends.

CDR3: CASSLSGQETQYF. The CDR3 DNA follows: TGTGCCAGCAGCTTATCGGGACAAGAGACCCAGTACTTC. The rearrangement uses TRBV7-6 and TRBJ2-5, with D perhaps TRBD2 (5 bases). Per the germline V gene, CDR1 is SGHVS and CDR2 is FNYEAQ. Trimming stripped 2 bases from V and 2 bases from J, with 6 bases between. The CDR3 is made up of 13 amino acids.

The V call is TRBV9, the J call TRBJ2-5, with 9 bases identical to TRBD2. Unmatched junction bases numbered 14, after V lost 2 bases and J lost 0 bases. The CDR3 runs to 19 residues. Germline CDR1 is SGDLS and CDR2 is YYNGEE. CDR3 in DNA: TGTGCCAGCAGCGTCGGTCAAGGTCCTAGCGGGGCTTACCAAGAGACCCAGTACTTC. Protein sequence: CASSVGQGPSGAYQETQYF.

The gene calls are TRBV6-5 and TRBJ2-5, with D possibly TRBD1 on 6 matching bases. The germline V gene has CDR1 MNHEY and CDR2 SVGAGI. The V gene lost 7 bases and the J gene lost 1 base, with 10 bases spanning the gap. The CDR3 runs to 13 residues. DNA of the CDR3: TGTGCCAGCAACCCAGGGGCCCAAGAGACCCAGTACTTC. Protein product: CASNPGAQETQYF.

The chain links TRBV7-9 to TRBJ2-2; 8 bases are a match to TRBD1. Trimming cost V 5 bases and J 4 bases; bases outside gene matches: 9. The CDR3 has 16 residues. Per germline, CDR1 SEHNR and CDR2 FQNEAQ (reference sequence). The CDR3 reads CASSAQTGATTGELFF. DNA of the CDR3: TGTGCCAGCAGCGCACAGACAGGGGCGACCACCGGGGAGCTGTTTTTT. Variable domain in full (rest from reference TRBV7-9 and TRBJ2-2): DTGVSQNPRHKITKRGQNVTFRCDPISEHNRLYWYRQTLGQGPEFLTYFQNEAQLEKSRLLSDRFSAERPKGSFSTLEIQRTEQGDSAMYLCASSAQTGATTGELFFGEGSRLTVL.

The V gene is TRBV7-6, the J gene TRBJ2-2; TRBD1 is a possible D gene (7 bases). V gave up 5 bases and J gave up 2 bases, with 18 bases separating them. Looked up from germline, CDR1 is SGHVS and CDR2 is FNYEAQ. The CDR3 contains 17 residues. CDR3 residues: CASSPSGGQENTGELFF. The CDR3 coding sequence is TGTGCCAGCAGCCCATCAGGGGGGCAAGAAAACACCGGGGAGCTGTTTTTT.

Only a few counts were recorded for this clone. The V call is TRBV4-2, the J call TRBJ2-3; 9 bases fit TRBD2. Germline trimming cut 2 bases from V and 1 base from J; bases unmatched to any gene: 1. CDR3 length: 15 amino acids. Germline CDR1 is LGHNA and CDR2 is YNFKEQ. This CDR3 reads CASSQQRGGTDTQYF. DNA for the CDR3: TGTGCCAGCAGCCAACAGCGGGGGGGCACAGATACGCAGTATTTT.

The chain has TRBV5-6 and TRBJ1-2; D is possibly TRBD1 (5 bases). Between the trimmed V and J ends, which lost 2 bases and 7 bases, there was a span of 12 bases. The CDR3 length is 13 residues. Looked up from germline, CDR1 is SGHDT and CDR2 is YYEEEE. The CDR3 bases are TGTGCCAGCAGCTTAGACAGTTGGAGTGGCTACACCTTC. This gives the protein CASSLDSWSGYTF. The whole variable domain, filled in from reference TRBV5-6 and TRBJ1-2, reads DAGVTQSPTHLIKTRGQQVTLRCSPKSGHDTVSWYQQALGQGPQFIFQYYEEEERQRGNFPDRFSGHQFPNYSSELNVNALLLGDSALYLCASSLDSWSGYTFGSGTRLTVV.

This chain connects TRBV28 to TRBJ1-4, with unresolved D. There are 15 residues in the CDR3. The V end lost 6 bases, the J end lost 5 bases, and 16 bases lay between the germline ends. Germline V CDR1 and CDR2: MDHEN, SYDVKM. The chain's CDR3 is CASSSPWSGNEKLFF. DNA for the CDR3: TGTGCCAGCAGCTCCCCCTGGAGTGGCAATGAAAAACTGTTTTTT.

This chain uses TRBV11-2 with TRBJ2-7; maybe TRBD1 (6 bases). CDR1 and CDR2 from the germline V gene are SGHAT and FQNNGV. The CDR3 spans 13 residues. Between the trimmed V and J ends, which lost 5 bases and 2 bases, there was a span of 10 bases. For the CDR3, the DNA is TGTGCCAGCAGCAAGGACAGCACCTACGAGCAGTACTTC. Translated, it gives CASSKDSTYEQYF.